This T cell receptor beta chain was documented in a study of human T cells and chemical hapten exposure. Looking at the study overall: 2% DPC applied to an approximately 2 cm by approximately 2 cm arm area sensitized donors.

Time point specified: patch test 3, about 24 weeks after DPC sensitization. Indicated treatment: therapeutic diphenylcyclopropenone sensitization with weekly scalp DPC. The CDR3 contains 15 residues. Germline CDR1 reads MNHEY; CDR2 reads SVGAGI. V shed 0 bases, J shed 4 bases, and the junction held 5 bases outside the gene matches. TCRdb used MiXCR to reprocess the RACE reads, holding one entry per CDR3 protein. The sample carries about 110,000 distinct CDR3 sequences, approximately 36% recorded once. The source of this sequence is a middle-aged man with alopecia areata. Some clones in this sample may be carry-over from other donors' samples. This chain uses TRBV6-5 with TRBJ1-1, with 7 nucleotides matching TRBD1. The sequences come from whole blood, collected in connection with sensitization to the hapten diphenylcyclopropenone (DPC). The CDR3 sequence: CASSYSTGESTEAFF. CDR3 sequence (DNA): TGTGCCAGCAGTTACTCAACAGGGGAGAGCACTGAAGCTTTCTTT.